This T cell receptor (beta chain) was found in a study of shared clonotypes between healthy human individuals. Study-wide findings and caveats: Donor clonotype sharing was expected to depend on sequencing depth. Sampling involved blood alone; tissue repertoires likely differ.

Genomic DNA for unsorted samples was obtained from 97 million or so PBMCs. A remark on this clone: The antigen is not known. Other DNA sequences in the same sample also yield this CDR3.

Here immunoSEQ multiplex PCR was the method, and the copy in TCRdb shows in-frame clones only, minus some. Here the sample spans about 520,000 clones, over 70% being singletons. The clonotype was recovered from a woman in her thirties or forties in good health. Some clones in this sample may be carry-over from other donors' samples. Source material: PBMCs.

The chain's CDR3 is CASSLVLRGSGEETQYF. The DNA of the CDR3 is TGTGCCAGCAGCTTGGTCCTCCGCGGGAGTGGAGAAGAGACCCAGTACTTC. The V and J genes are TRBV5-8 and TRBJ2-5, with TRBD2 identical over 7 bases. With 0 bases clipped from V and 3 bases from J, the junction kept 11 bases outside the gene matches. The CDR3 length is 17 residues. Per the germline V gene, CDR1 is SGHTS and CDR2 is YDEGEE.